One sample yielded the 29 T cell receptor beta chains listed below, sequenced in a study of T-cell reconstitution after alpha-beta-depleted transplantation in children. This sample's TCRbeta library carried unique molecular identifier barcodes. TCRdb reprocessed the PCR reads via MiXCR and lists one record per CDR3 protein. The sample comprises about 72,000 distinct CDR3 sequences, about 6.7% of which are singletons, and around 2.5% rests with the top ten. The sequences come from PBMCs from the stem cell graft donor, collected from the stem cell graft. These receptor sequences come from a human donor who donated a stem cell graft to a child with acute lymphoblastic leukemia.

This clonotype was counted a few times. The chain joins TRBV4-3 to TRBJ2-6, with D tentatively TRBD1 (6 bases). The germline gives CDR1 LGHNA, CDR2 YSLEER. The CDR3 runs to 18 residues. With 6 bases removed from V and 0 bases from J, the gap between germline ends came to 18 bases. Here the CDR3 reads CASSRQEGVISGANVLTF. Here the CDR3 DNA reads TGCGCCAGCAGTCGACAAGAGGGGGTAATCTCTGGGGCCAACGTCCTGACTTTC.

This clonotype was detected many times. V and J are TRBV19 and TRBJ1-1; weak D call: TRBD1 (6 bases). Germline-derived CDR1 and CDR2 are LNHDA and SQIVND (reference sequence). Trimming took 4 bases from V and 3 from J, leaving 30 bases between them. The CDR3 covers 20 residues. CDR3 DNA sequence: TGTGCCAGTAGTAACGCCCCCCAGGGGCGGTGGTCCAGTGGGGACACTGAAGCTTTCTTT. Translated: CASSNAPQGRWSSGDTEAFF.

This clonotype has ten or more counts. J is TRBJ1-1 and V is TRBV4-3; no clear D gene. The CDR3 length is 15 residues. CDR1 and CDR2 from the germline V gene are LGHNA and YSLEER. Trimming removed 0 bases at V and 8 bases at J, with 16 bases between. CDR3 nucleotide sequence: TGCGCCAGCAGCCAAGACCCGCTCGCCCGCGGAGAAGCTTTCTTT. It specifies CASSQDPLARGEAFF.

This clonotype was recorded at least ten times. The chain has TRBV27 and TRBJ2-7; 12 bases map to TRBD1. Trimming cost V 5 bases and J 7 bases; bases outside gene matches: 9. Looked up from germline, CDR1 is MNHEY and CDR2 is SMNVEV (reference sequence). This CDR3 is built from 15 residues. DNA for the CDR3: TGTGCCAGCAGTGCAACGGGACAGGGGGCGCTTGAGCAGTACTTC. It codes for CASSATGQGALEQYF.

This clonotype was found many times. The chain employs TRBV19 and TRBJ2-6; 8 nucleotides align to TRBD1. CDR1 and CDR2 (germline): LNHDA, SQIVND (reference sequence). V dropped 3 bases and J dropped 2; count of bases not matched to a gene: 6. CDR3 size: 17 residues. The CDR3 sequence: CASSIGQGQPGANVLTF. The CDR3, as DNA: TGTGCCAGTAGTATCGGACAGGGTCAACCTGGGGCCAACGTCCTGACTTTC.

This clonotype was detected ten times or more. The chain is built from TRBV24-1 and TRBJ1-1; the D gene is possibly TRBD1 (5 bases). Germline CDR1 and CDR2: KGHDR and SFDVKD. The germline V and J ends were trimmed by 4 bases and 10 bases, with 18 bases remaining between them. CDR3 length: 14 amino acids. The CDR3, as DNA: TGTGCCACCAGTGACCCCGCCGGGGCCCCCGGAGCTTTCTTT. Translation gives CATSDPAGAPGAFF.

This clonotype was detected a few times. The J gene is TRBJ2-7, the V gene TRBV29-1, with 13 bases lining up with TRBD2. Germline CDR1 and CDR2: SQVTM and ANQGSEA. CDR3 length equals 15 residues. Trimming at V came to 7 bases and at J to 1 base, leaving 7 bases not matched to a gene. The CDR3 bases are TGCAGCGCCGTCCAGGGACTAGCGGGGTCCTACGAGCAGTACTTC. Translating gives CSAVQGLAGSYEQYF.

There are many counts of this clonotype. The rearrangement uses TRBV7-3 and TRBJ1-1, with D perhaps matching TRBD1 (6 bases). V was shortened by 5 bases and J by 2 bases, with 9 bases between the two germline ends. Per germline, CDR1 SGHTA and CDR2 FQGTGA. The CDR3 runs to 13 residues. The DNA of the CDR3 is TGTGCCAGCAGCCAGGGGCCTAACACTGAAGCTTTCTTT. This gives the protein CASSQGPNTEAFF. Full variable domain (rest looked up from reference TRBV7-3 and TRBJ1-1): GAGVSQTPSNKVTEKGKYVELRCDPISGHTALYWYRQSLGQGPEFLIYFQGTGAADDSGLPNDRFFAVRPEGSVSTLKIQRTERGDSAVYLCASSQGPNTEAFFGQGTRLTVV.

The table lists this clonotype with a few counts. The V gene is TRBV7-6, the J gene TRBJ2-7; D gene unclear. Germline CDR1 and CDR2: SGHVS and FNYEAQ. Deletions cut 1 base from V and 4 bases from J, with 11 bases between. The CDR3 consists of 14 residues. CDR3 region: CASSLDAGAYEQYF. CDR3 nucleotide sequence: TGTGCCAGCAGCTTAGACGCAGGTGCATACGAGCAGTACTTC.

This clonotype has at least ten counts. This chain's CDR3 is CASSPSGGGETQYF. The CDR3 region has the DNA TGTGCCAGCAGCCCGAGCGGGGGGGGCGAGACCCAGTACTTC. The J gene is TRBJ2-5, the V gene TRBV7-9, with 10 bases fitting TRBD2. The CDR3 has 14 amino acids. CDR1 and CDR2 from the germline V gene are SEHNR and FQNEAQ (reference sequence). V lost 5 bases and J lost 5; bases outside the gene matches: 5.

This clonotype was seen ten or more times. CDR3: CATRIGTNQETQYF. As DNA, the CDR3 is TGTGCCACTAGGATTGGGACTAACCAAGAGACCCAGTACTTC. V and J are TRBV15 and TRBJ2-5; 7 nucleotides align to TRBD2. CDR1 LNHNV and CDR2 YYDKDF come from the germline V gene (reference sequence). Trimming took 9 bases from V and 0 from J; bases not matched to a gene: 7. The CDR3 runs to 14 residues.

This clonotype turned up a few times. The CDR3 loop is CASESATGQNSPLHF. The CDR3 DNA reads as TGTGCCAGCGAAAGCGCGACAGGGCAAAATTCACCCCTCCACTTT. J is TRBJ1-6 and V is TRBV6-6; 7 bases line up with TRBD1. The CDR3 is made up of 15 amino acids. V was pared by 8 bases and J by 7 bases, with 11 bases of the junction left unmatched. The germline V gene encodes CDR1 MNHNY and CDR2 SVGAGI (reference sequence).

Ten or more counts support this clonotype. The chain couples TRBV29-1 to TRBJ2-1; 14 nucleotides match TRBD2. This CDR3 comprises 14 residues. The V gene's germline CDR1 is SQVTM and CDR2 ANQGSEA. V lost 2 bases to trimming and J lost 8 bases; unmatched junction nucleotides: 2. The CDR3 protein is CSVEMGLAGDEQFF. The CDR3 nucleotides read TGCAGCGTTGAAATGGGACTAGCGGGAGATGAGCAGTTCTTC.

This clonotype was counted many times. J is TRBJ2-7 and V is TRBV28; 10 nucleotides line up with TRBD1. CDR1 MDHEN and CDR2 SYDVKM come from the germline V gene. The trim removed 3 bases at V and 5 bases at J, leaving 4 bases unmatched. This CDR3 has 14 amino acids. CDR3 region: CASSLRQGAHEQYF. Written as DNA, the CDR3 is TGTGCCAGCAGTTTGCGACAGGGGGCTCACGAGCAGTACTTC. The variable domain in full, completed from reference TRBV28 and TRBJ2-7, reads DVKVTQSSRYLVKRTGEKVFLECVQDMDHENMFWYRQDPGLGLRLIYFSYDVKMKEKGDIPEGYSVSREKKERFSLILESASTNQTSMYLCASSLRQGAHEQYFGPGTRLTVT.

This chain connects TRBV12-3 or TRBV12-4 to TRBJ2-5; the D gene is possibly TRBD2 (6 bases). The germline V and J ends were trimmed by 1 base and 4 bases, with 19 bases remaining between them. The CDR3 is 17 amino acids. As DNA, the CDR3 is TGTGCCAGCAGTTTAGTGGAGGGGTTTCGCGGAATAGAGACCCAGTACTTC. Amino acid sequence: CASSLVEGFRGIETQYF.

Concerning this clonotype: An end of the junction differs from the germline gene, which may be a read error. This CDR3 reads CSAKGDEQYF. DNA for the CDR3: TGCAGCGCTAAGGGTGACGAGCAGTACTTC. This chain uses TRBV20-1 with TRBJ2-7; no clear D gene. From germline, CDR1 is DFQATT and CDR2 SNEGSKA (reference sequence). The CDR3 runs 10 residues.

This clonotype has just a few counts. The CDR3 is CASQVYYTGELFF. Here the CDR3 DNA reads TGTGCCAGCCAGGTTTACTACACCGGGGAGCTGTTTTTT. The chain joins TRBV12-3 or TRBV12-4 to TRBJ2-2; unclear D gene. The ends were cut back, 8 bases at V and 3 bases at J, with 10 bases in the middle. This CDR3 is 13 amino acids long.

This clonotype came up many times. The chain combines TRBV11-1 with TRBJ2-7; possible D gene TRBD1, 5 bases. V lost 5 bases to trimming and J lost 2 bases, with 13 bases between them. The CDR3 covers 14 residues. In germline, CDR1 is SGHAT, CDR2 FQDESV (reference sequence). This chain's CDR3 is CASSPGHVTYEQYF. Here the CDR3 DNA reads TGTGCCAGCAGCCCTGGACACGTAACCTACGAGCAGTACTTC.

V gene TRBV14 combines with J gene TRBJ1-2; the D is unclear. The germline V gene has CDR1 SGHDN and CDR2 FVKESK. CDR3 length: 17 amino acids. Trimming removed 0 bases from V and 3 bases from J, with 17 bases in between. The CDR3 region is CASSQDSDAALDYGYTF. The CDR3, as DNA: TGTGCCAGCAGCCAAGACAGTGACGCGGCCCTTGACTATGGCTACACCTTC.

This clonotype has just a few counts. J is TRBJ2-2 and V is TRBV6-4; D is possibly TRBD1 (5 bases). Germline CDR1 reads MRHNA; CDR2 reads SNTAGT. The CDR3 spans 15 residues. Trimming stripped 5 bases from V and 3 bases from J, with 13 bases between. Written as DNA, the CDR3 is TGTGCCAGCAGTCCGCAGGGATCGGACACCGGGGAGCTGTTTTTT. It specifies CASSPQGSDTGELFF.

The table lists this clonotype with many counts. CDR3 sequence (DNA): TGTGCCAGCAGTTATGGGGGTGACACTGAAGCTTTCTTT. Residues: CASSYGGDTEAFF. The chain uses TRBV28 and TRBJ1-1, with D perhaps matching TRBD1 (5 bases). The CDR3 extends over 13 amino acids. Per germline, CDR1 MDHEN and CDR2 SYDVKM. V gave up 4 bases and J gave up 3 bases, with 9 bases separating them.

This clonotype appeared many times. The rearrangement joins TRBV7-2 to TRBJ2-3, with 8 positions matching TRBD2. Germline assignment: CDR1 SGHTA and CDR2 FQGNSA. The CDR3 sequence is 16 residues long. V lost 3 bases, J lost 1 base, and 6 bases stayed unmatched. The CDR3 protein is CASSFRRGVGTDTQYF. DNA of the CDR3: TGTGCCAGCAGCTTTAGGCGGGGGGTTGGCACAGATACGCAGTATTTT.

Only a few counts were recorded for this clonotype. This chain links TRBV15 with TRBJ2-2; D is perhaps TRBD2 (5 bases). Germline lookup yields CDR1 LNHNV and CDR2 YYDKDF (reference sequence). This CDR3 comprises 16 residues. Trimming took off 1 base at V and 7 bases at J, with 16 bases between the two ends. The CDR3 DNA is TGTGCCACCAGCAGAGGAGGGCTGGGCTACAACGGGGAGCTGTTTTTT. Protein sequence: CATSRGGLGYNGELFF. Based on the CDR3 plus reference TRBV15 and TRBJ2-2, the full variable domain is DAMVIQNPRYQVTQFGKPVTLSCSQTLNHNVMYWYQQKSSQAPKLLFHYYDKDFNNEADTPDNFQSRRPNTSFCFLDIRSPGLGDTAMYLCATSRGGLGYNGELFFGEGSRLTVL.

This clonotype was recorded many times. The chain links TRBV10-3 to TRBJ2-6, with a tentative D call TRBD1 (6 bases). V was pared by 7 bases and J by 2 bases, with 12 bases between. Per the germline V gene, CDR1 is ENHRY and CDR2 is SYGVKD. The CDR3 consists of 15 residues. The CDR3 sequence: CAINPGDTGANVLTF. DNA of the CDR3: TGTGCCATCAACCCAGGGGATACTGGGGCCAACGTCCTGACTTTC.

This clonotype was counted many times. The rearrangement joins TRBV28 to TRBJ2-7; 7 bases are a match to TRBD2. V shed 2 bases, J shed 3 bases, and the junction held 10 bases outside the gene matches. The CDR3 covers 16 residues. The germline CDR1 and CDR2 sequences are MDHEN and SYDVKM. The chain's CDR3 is CASSLSSQRGNYEQYF. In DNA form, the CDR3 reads TGTGCCAGCAGTTTAAGCTCCCAGCGGGGTAACTACGAGCAGTACTTC.

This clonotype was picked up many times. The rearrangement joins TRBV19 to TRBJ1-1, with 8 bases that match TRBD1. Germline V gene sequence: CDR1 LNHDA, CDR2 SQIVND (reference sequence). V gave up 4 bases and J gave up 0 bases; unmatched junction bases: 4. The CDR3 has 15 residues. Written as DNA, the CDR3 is TGTGCCAGTAGTAACAGGGGGAATATGAACACTGAAGCTTTCTTT. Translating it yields CASSNRGNMNTEAFF.

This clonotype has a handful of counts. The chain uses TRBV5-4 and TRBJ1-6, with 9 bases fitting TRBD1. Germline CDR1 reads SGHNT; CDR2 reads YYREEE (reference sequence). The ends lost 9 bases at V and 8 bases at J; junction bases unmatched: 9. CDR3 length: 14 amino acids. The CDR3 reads CATEQGAGDSPLHF. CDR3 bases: TGTGCCACGGAACAGGGGGCAGGGGATTCACCCCTCCACTTT.

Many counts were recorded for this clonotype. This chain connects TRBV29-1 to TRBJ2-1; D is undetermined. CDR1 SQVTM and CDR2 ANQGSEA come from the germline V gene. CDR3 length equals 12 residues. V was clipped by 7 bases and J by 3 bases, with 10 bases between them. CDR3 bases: TGCAGCGGGGCAATGGGCTACAATGAGCAGTTCTTC. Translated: CSGAMGYNEQFF.

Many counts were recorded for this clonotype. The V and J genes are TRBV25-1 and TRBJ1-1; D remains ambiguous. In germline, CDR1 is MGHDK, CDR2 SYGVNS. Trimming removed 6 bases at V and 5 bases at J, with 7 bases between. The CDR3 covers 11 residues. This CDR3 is CASRSSTEAFF. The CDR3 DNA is TGTGCCAGCAGAAGTTCAACTGAAGCTTTCTTT.